A selection of T cell receptor beta chains follows, all from one sample in a study of HIV-infected children after antiretroviral therapy interruption. TCRdb re-called the 3' RACE reads with MiXCR, one entry per CDR3 protein. The sample records more than 40,000 distinct CDR3 sequences, 4.3% being singletons. The sequenced sample was CD45RA+ CD4+ T cells from PBMCs, pooled from several time points, obtained from a donor given antiretroviral therapy, either interrupted or continuous. All receptors derive from a pool of human donors with HIV. Both conserved end residues are part of each CDR3. The D gene is left open where the match is weak. Only some rows state a clone size, as once, few, many or a class for expanded clones.

abundance,j_gene,d_gene,v_gene,CDR3nt,CDR3aa
many,TRBJ1-4,NA,TRBV18,TGTGCCAGCTCAACGGCAGCAACTAATGAAAAACTGTTTTTT,CASSTAATNEKLFF
many,TRBJ1-4,TRBD1,TRBV2,TGTGCCAGCAGTGACAGGACAGGAGGTGAAAAACTGTTTTTT,CASSDRTGGEKLFF
many,TRBJ1-5,TRBD1,TRBV12-3/TRBV12-4,TGTGCCAGCAGTGCACAGGGGGCGCAGCCCCAGCATTTT,CASSAQGAQPQHF
few,TRBJ2-6,NA,TRBV5-6,TGTGCCAGCAGCTTGGATGGGGTAGGCTCTGGGGCCAACGTCCTGACTTTC,CASSLDGVGSGANVLTF
many,TRBJ2-2,TRBD1,TRBV2,TGTGCCAGCAAGGGGACAGCGAACACCGGGGAGCTGTTTTTT,CASKGTANTGELFF
many,TRBJ2-2,NA,TRBV23-1,TGCGCCAGCACCACGACACACACCGGGGAGCTGTTTTTT,CASTTTHTGELFF
medium-sized,TRBJ2-7,NA,TRBV3-1,TGTGCCAGCAGCCAAGGACGGCCCTACGAGCAGTACTTC,CASSQGRPYEQYF
many,TRBJ2-2,NA,TRBV12-3/TRBV12-4,TGTGCCAGCAGTTCGGTCGGGGGGCTAGCCGGGGAGCTGTTTTTT,CASSSVGGLAGELFF
NA,TRBJ2-2,NA,TRBV19,TGTGCCAGTAGTATGCGACGGGGTAACACCGGGGAGCTGTTTTTT,CASSMRRGNTGELFF
many,TRBJ2-3,TRBD2,TRBV5-1,TGCGCCAGCAGCTCCGGGGGGGCCGGAGATACGCAGTATTTT,CASSSGGAGDTQYF
many,TRBJ2-7,NA,TRBV5-1,TGCGCCAGCAGCATGGCAGGGTTAGCCTACGAGCAGTACTTC,CASSMAGLAYEQYF
many,TRBJ2-6,TRBD1,TRBV24-1,TGTGCCACCAGTGATCCCAGTCCGGGACAGATATTCTCTGGGGCCAACGTCCTGACTTTC,CATSDPSPGQIFSGANVLTF
many,TRBJ2-1,NA,TRBV12-3/TRBV12-4,TGTGCCAGCAGTCCCACAGGCCATGAGCAGTTCTTC,CASSPTGHEQFF
many,TRBJ2-1,TRBD2,TRBV24-1,TGTGCCACCGGACTAGCGGGGGGGCGCAACGCAAATGAGCAGTTCTTC,CATGLAGGRNANEQFF
many,TRBJ2-7,NA,TRBV20-1,TGCAGTGCTGAGGGATACAGGGACTACGAGCAGTACTTC,CSAEGYRDYEQYF
many,TRBJ2-2,TRBD2,TRBV12-3/TRBV12-4,TGTGCCAGCAGGCCCGGGCGGGGGGGCCTTCAGGTGAACACCGGGGAGCTGTTTTTT,CASRPGRGGLQVNTGELFF
many,TRBJ1-4,NA,TRBV10-3,TGTGCCATCAGGCGTGCAACTAATGAAAAACTGTTTTTT,CAIRRATNEKLFF
many,TRBJ1-6,NA,TRBV12-3/TRBV12-4,TGTGCCAGCAGCCTATCGGGGGGCAGCTCCTATAATTCACCCCTCCACTTT,CASSLSGGSSYNSPLHF
many,TRBJ2-3,TRBD1,TRBV7-9,TGTGCCAGCAGCAAACAGGGGGGCACAGATACGCAGTATTTT,CASSKQGGTDTQYF
few,TRBJ1-2,TRBD1,TRBV20-1,TGCAGTGCTAGTAGTTGGGACAGACAGATTAGTGGCTACACCTTC,CSASSWDRQISGYTF
many,TRBJ2-3,TRBD2,TRBV18,TGTGCCAGCTCACCACCTAGCGGGGCAGATACGCAGTATTTT,CASSPPSGADTQYF
many,TRBJ2-2,NA,TRBV2,TGTGCCAGCAGGCGTACGAACACCGGGGAGCTGTTTTTT,CASRRTNTGELFF
NA,TRBJ2-3,NA,TRBV20-1,TGCAGTGCTAGACCTCCTGTCAGGACAGATACGCAGTATTTT,CSARPPVRTDTQYF
many,TRBJ2-7,NA,TRBV15,TGTGCCACCAGCAGAGACCAGGGTAGGGGCGAGCAGTACTTC,CATSRDQGRGEQYF
many,TRBJ2-7,TRBD2,TRBV11-2,TGTGCCAGCAGCTACCCGGGACTAGCTTCCGAGCAGTACTTC,CASSYPGLASEQYF
many,TRBJ1-5,NA,TRBV29-1,TGCAGCGTTGTGGTCGGAGGACAGAATCAGCCCCAGCATTTT,CSVVVGGQNQPQHF
few,TRBJ1-5,NA,TRBV20-1,TGCAGTGCCCAGCAGGGCCGGGGGTATCAGCCCCAGCATTTT,CSAQQGRGYQPQHF
many,TRBJ1-6,NA,TRBV12-3/TRBV12-4,TGTGCCAGCAGCCCCTACCGGGGGGACGATTCACCCCTCCACTTT,CASSPYRGDDSPLHF
many,TRBJ2-1,TRBD1,TRBV5-1,TGCGCCAGCGGACCCGGGACAGCCTCAAATGAGCAGTTCTTC,CASGPGTASNEQFF